A single sample gave rise to the 25 T cell receptor beta chains below, sequenced in a study of blood T cell repertoires in COVID-19. Profiled with immunoSEQ multiplex PCR; TCRdb holds only in-frame clones, not every one. The sample carries around 440,000 clones, about 91% recorded once. Sequencing used peripheral blood. Receptors were obtained from a woman aged 45 to 65 with COVID-19, enrolled during active disease.

As for this clone: Other DNA sequences from this sample encode an identical CDR3 as well. The chain recombines TRBV6-6 with TRBJ1-5; TRBD1 might be the D (6 bases). V was clipped by 2 bases and J by 4 bases, with 12 bases between them. This CDR3 has 15 residues. Germline V lookup: CDR1 MNHNY, CDR2 SVGAGI (reference sequence). The CDR3 region has the DNA TGTGCCAGCAGTTACCCGACAGGCGAAAATCAGCCCCAGCATTTT. It is translated as CASSYPTGENQPQHF.

The chain has TRBV5-1 and TRBJ1-4; a weak D match, TRBD1 (5 bases). This CDR3 spans 16 amino acids. V was pared by 0 bases and J by 5 bases, with 14 bases between. The germline V gene encodes CDR1 SGHRS and CDR2 YFSETQ. The CDR3 coding sequence is TGCGCCAGCAGCTTGGGACAGACCAGCGCAAATGAAAAACTGTTTTTT. It codes for CASSLGQTSANEKLFF.

This clone was counted only a few times. The rearrangement uses TRBV25-1 and TRBJ1-1, with D perhaps matching TRBD1 (5 bases). The germline V gene encodes CDR1 MGHDK and CDR2 SYGVNS. The V end was cut by 4 bases, the J end by 1 base, with 13 bases between. This CDR3 region has 15 residues. CDR3 in amino acids: CASSGRWTKNTEAFF. CDR3 DNA sequence: TGTGCCAGCAGTGGGCGGTGGACAAAGAACACTGAAGCTTTCTTT.

The rearrangement joins TRBV2 to TRBJ2-7; TRBD1 agrees at 8 bases. The germline CDR1 and CDR2 sequences are SNHLY and FYNNEI. Losses at the gene ends were 7 bases for V and 2 bases for J; bases not matched to a gene: 10. The CDR3 totals 15 residues. CDR3 region: CASNVRTGGTYEQYF. The CDR3 DNA sequence: TGTGCCAGCAACGTGAGAACAGGGGGAACCTACGAGCAGTACTTC.

This clone was seen more than once but under ten times. This sequence joins TRBV7-9 and TRBJ1-5; 10 bases line up with TRBD1. Germline V gene data show CDR1 as SEHNR and CDR2 as FQNEAQ (reference sequence). The CDR3 runs to 15 residues. The V segment lost 1 base and the J segment 7 bases; nucleotides outside the gene matches: 4. The CDR3: CASSLGQGARQPQHF. In DNA, the CDR3 is TGTGCCAGCAGCTTAGGACAGGGGGCGAGACAGCCCCAGCATTTT.

The CDR3 bases are TGTGCCAGCAGTTTAGGGTCTAGGGGTGAAGCTTTCTTT. It codes for CASSLGSRGEAFF. The genes are TRBV28 and TRBJ1-1; D perhaps matches TRBD1 (5 bases). V lost 2 bases and J 7 bases, leaving 11 bases between the germline ends. This CDR3 comprises 13 residues. The germline gives CDR1 MDHEN, CDR2 SYDVKM.

The rearrangement joins TRBV18 to TRBJ1-2; D is possibly TRBD1 (6 bases). This CDR3 is 16 amino acids long. Trimming took off 3 bases at V and 3 bases at J, with 17 bases between the two ends. Germline V gene lookup returns CDR1 KGHSH and CDR2 LQKENI. CDR3 in DNA: TGTGCCAGCTCACCCACCCGACAGGCCTTGGACTATGGCTACACCTTC. Translated: CASSPTRQALDYGYTF.

V and J are TRBV11-2 and TRBJ2-7, with a tentative D call TRBD1 (6 bases). There are 15 residues in the CDR3. The germline gives CDR1 SGHAT, CDR2 FQNNGV. Trimming stripped 5 bases from V and 0 bases from J, with 14 bases between. The CDR3 region has the DNA TGTGCCAGCAGCCCAAGCGCGGACAGCTCCTACGAGCAGTACTTC. It translates to CASSPSADSSYEQYF.

V is TRBV5-1 and J is TRBJ1-1; perhaps TRBD1 as D (6 bases). CDR3 length: 15 residues. CDR1 SGHRS and CDR2 YFSETQ come from the germline V gene. V was cut by 5 bases and J by 4 bases, with 18 bases left in between. The CDR3 bases are TGCGCCAGCAGTATCGGGACACTCCTGGGCACTGAAGCTTTCTTT. Translated: CASSIGTLLGTEAFF.

V and J are TRBV5-5 and TRBJ1-1; TRBD1 agrees at 8 bases. The CDR3 is 14 residues long. In germline, CDR1 is SGHKS, CDR2 YYEKEE (reference sequence). Losses at the gene ends were 3 bases for V and 5 bases for J; bases not matched to a gene: 6. The chain's CDR3 is CASSSTGGWTEAFF. The DNA for the CDR3 is TGTGCCAGCAGCTCTACAGGGGGGTGGACTGAAGCTTTCTTT.

This clone was picked up one time. Written as DNA, the CDR3 is TGTGCCAGCTCGACTGCGTATAATTCACCCCTCCACTTT. Amino acid sequence: CASSTAYNSPLHF. The chain recombines TRBV12-3 or TRBV12-4 with TRBJ1-6; D uncertain. Trimming took off 8 bases at V and 4 bases at J, with 9 bases between the two ends. This CDR3 spans 13 amino acids.

The CDR3 here is CASSDIVGEKLFF. CDR3 bases: TGTGCCAGCAGTGATATAGTCGGTGAAAAACTGTTTTTT. The rearrangement links TRBV25-1 to TRBJ1-4; D is ambiguous. Germline CDR1 is MGHDK and CDR2 is SYGVNS. The V and J ends lost 3 bases and 7 bases respectively, with 9 bases between them. The CDR3 totals 13 residues.

This rearrangement joins TRBV11-2 to TRBJ1-1; unclear D gene. V was cut by 0 bases and J by 3 bases, with 5 bases left in between. The CDR3 loop spans 13 amino acids. Germline CDR1 is SGHAT and CDR2 is FQNNGV. The CDR3 DNA sequence: TGTGCCAGCAGCTTAGAGGCTCACACTGAAGCTTTCTTT. Translation gives CASSLEAHTEAFF.

The chain combines TRBV6-1 with TRBJ1-5; the match to TRBD1 covers 10 bases. Germline values: CDR1 MNHNS, CDR2 SASEGT. Unmatched junction bases numbered 5, after V lost 2 bases and J lost 4 bases. The CDR3 runs to 16 residues. CDR3 DNA: TGTGCCAGCAGTGAAATGAGGGGACAGGGGAATCAGCCCCAGCATTTT. This sequence encodes CASSEMRGQGNQPQHF.

The sample holds a few counts of this clone. The V call is TRBV5-1, the J call TRBJ1-1; perhaps TRBD1 as D (5 bases). The V gene's germline CDR1 is SGHRS and CDR2 YFSETQ. The CDR3 spans 16 residues. Trimming removed 4 bases from V and 1 base from J, with 17 bases in between. The CDR3 sequence: CASSLQFTGSNTEAFF. CDR3 DNA: TGCGCCAGCAGCCTCCAATTCACAGGATCGAACACTGAAGCTTTCTTT.

The chain has TRBV19 and TRBJ1-5; weak D call: TRBD1 (5 bases). This CDR3 is 15 amino acids long. CDR1 and CDR2 from the germline V gene are LNHDA and SQIVND (reference sequence). The germline V and J ends were trimmed by 5 bases and 2 bases, with 13 bases remaining between them. The CDR3 DNA is TGTGCCAGTAGTCCTTGGGGGGGAGGCAATCAGCCCCAGCATTTT. Protein sequence: CASSPWGGGNQPQHF.

The rearrangement joins TRBV7-3 to TRBJ1-1, with D uncertain. This CDR3 is 15 amino acids long. V lost 5 bases and J 1 base, leaving 14 bases between the germline ends. Germline V gene data show CDR1 as SGHTA and CDR2 as FQGTGA. CDR3 sequence reads: CASSVAGVGNTEAFF. CDR3 coding DNA: TGTGCCAGCAGCGTCGCGGGAGTGGGGAACACTGAAGCTTTCTTT.

The V call is TRBV30, the J call TRBJ1-1; D gene unclear. This CDR3 has 11 residues. Germline V CDR1 and CDR2: GTSNPN, SVGIG (reference sequence). V lost 3 bases, J lost 6 bases, and 8 bases lay in between. CDR3 bases: TGTGCCTGGAGCTTGGGCCCTGAAGCTTTCTTT. Residues: CAWSLGPEAFF.

This chain links TRBV6-5 with TRBJ2-5; maybe TRBD1 (6 bases). Deletions cut 6 bases from V and 7 bases from J, with 15 bases between. Germline V gene data show CDR1 as MNHEY and CDR2 as SVGAGI. The CDR3 contains 13 residues. CDR3 DNA sequence: TGTGCCAGCAGCCCAGGGGAGATAGGGACCCAGTACTTC. It yields the protein CASSPGEIGTQYF.

Concerning this clone itself: This specimen includes other DNA sequences encoding the same CDR3. The V and J genes are TRBV27 and TRBJ1-2; 7 positions agree with TRBD1. Trimming at V came to 5 bases and at J to 2 bases, leaving 5 bases not matched to a gene. In germline, CDR1 is MNHEY, CDR2 SMNVEV (reference sequence). The CDR3 runs 14 residues. The CDR3 DNA reads as TGTGCCAGCAGTCCCGACAGGGCGAACTATGGCTACACCTTC. It translates to CASSPDRANYGYTF.

This rearrangement joins TRBV10-2 to TRBJ1-6; D is undetermined. The V gene lost 0 bases and the J gene lost 9 bases, with 9 bases spanning the gap. Germline CDR1 reads WSHSY; CDR2 reads SAAADI. CDR3 length equals 14 residues. The CDR3 protein is CASSESEASSPLHF. The CDR3 DNA reads TGCGCCAGCAGTGAGTCTGAGGCGTCTTCACCCCTCCACTTT.

This chain links TRBV4-1 with TRBJ1-5; 10 nucleotides line up with TRBD1. The CDR3 spans 16 residues. CDR1 and CDR2 from the germline V gene are MGHRA and YSYEKL. The junction had 4 bases not matched to a gene; V was cut back by 0 bases and J by 5 bases. Here the CDR3 reads CASSQERTGGYQPQHF. For the CDR3, the DNA is TGCGCCAGCAGCCAAGAAAGGACAGGGGGGTATCAGCCCCAGCATTTT.

The V gene is TRBV5-6, the J gene TRBJ1-6; D remains unclear. There are 15 residues in the CDR3. Germline V gene lookup returns CDR1 SGHDT and CDR2 YYEEEE. Trimming removed 4 bases at V and 10 bases at J, with 18 bases between. CDR3 amino acids: CASSGPSGAKSPLHF. The CDR3 bases are TGTGCCAGCAGCGGCCCATCAGGCGCTAAATCACCCCTCCACTTT.

This clone was seen only once. V and J are TRBV6-5 and TRBJ1-1, with D possibly being TRBD1 (5 bases). Trimming stripped 7 bases from V and 10 bases from J, with 16 bases between. This CDR3 region has 12 residues. CDR1 MNHEY and CDR2 SVGAGI come from the germline V gene. The CDR3 nucleotides read TGTGCCAGCACTTTTTCCGGGGGGGGAGCTTTCTTT. Protein sequence: CASTFSGGGAFF.

The chain uses TRBV10-1 and TRBJ2-6; 9 bases map to TRBD2. V lost 4 bases, J lost 2 bases, and 0 bases stayed unmatched. Germline values: CDR1 WNHNN, CDR2 SYGVQD (reference sequence). This CDR3 contains 15 residues. The CDR3 nucleotides read TGCGCCAGCAGTGGCGGGGGGGCTGGGGCCAACGTCCTGACTTTC. The encoded protein is CASSGGGAGANVLTF.